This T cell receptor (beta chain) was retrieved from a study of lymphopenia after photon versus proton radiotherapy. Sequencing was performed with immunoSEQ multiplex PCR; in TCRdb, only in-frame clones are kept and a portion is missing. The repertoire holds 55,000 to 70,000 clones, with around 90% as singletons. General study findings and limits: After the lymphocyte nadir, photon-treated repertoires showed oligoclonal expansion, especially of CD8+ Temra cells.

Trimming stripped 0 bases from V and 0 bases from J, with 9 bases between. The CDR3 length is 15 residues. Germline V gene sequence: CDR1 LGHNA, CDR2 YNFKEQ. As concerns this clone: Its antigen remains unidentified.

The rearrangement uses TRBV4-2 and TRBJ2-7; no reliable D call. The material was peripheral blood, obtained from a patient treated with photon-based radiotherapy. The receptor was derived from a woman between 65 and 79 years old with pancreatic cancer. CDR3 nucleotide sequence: TGTGCCAGCAGCCAAGAAGGAGACTTCTCCTACGAGCAGTACTTC. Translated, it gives CASSQEGDFSYEQYF.